These 6 T cell receptor beta chains share one sample of origin, sequenced in a study of T cell repertoires in cytomegalovirus infection. A single record per CDR3 protein comes from TCRdb applying MiXCR to the reads. Seen here are 400,000 or so distinct CDR3 sequences, around 32% observed once, and the top ten hold approximately 15%. The specimen sequenced was PBMCs. Every receptor here comes from a human donor in good health (CMV status not recorded). Some clones in this sample may be carry-over from other donors' samples.

J is TRBJ2-4 and V is TRBV15; D is ambiguous. Germline V gives CDR1 LNHNV, CDR2 YYDKDF (reference sequence). This CDR3 comprises 16 residues. Trimming cost V 0 bases and J 0 bases, with 9 bases left between them. CDR3 loop: CATSRDPGLAKNIQYF. DNA for the CDR3: TGTGCCACCAGCAGAGATCCTGGGCTAGCCAAAAACATTCAGTACTTC.

The chain couples TRBV5-6 to TRBJ2-3, with a tentative D call TRBD1 (6 bases). Germline V gives CDR1 SGHDT, CDR2 YYEEEE. This CDR3 contains 12 residues. Trimming shortened V by 6 bases and J by 4 bases, and 9 bases separated the two germline ends. The CDR3 DNA follows: TGTGCCAGCATCGGACAGTCAGATACGCAGTATTTT. Encoded protein: CASIGQSDTQYF.

This clonotype was observed at least ten times. The chain joins TRBV7-3 to TRBJ2-1; 9 bases agree with TRBD1. The V gene end was trimmed by 2 bases and the J gene end by 9 bases; junction bases not matched to a gene: 2. The CDR3 is made up of 13 amino acids. Germline V gives CDR1 SGHTA, CDR2 FQGTGA. For the CDR3, the DNA is TGTGCCAGCAGCTTACTACAGGGGGCTGAGCAGTTCTTC. Translation: CASSLLQGAEQFF.

This clonotype occurred many times. This chain joins TRBV28 and TRBJ1-6; maybe TRBD1 (6 bases). CDR1 and CDR2 (germline): MDHEN, SYDVKM. This CDR3 contains 15 residues. Trimming took 1 base from V and 8 from J, leaving 12 bases between them. The CDR3 coding sequence is TGTGCCAGCAGTTTATCGGGGACAAATTATTCACCCCTCCACTTT. This translates into CASSLSGTNYSPLHF. Full variable domain (remainder filled in from reference TRBV28 and TRBJ1-6): DVKVTQSSRYLVKRTGEKVFLECVQDMDHENMFWYRQDPGLGLRLIYFSYDVKMKEKGDIPEGYSVSREKKERFSLILESASTNQTSMYLCASSLSGTNYSPLHFGNGTRLTVT.

The V and J genes are TRBV11-2 and TRBJ2-7; D is ambiguous. Germline CDR1 reads SGHAT; CDR2 reads FQNNGV. The CDR3 is 13 amino acids. With 5 bases removed from V and 2 bases from J, the gap between germline ends came to 10 bases. CDR3 sequence: CASSRGRTYEQYF. For the CDR3, the DNA is TGTGCCAGCAGCCGTGGTAGGACCTACGAGCAGTACTTC.

In this sample, this clonotype turned up many times. The V gene is TRBV7-2, the J gene TRBJ1-2; no firm D call. V was trimmed by 4 bases and J by 4 bases, leaving 16 bases between them. The CDR3 covers 15 residues. In germline, CDR1 is SGHTA, CDR2 FQGNSA. This chain's CDR3 is CASSSTGTASYGYTF. The CDR3 nucleotides are TGTGCCAGCAGCTCGACGGGAACAGCATCCTATGGCTACACCTTC. Full variable domain (rest looked up from reference TRBV7-2 and TRBJ1-2): GAGVSQSPSNKVTEKGKDVELRCDPISGHTALYWYRQSLGQGLEFLIYFQGNSAPDKSGLPSDRFSAERTGGSVSTLTIQRTQQEDSAVYLCASSSTGTASYGYTFGSGTRLTVV.